These 20 T cell receptor beta chains were all obtained from the same sample, sequenced in a study of shared clonotypes between healthy human individuals. Here immunoSEQ multiplex PCR was the method, and the copy in TCRdb shows in-frame clones only, minus some. This sample carries some 660,000 clones, approximately 73% of them seen once, and the ten largest clones take around 1.8%. What was sequenced was memory CD4+ T cells sorted from blood. The subset is: CD45RA-negative fraction. The receptors were gathered from a woman in her thirties in good health.

In DNA form, the CDR3 reads TGTGCCAGCAGCTTTAACAGGGGCGAGACCCAGTACTTC. As protein: CASSFNRGETQYF. V is TRBV7-2 and J is TRBJ2-5; 7 bases fit TRBD1. The CDR3 is 13 residues long. Germline V gene lookup returns CDR1 SGHTA and CDR2 FQGNSA. The trim removed 3 bases at V and 5 bases at J, leaving 3 bases unmatched.

Details on this clone: This sample also contains other DNA sequences that code for the same CDR3. The chain recombines TRBV9 with TRBJ2-2, with D hard to call. CDR3 size: 13 residues. The V end lost 1 base, the J end lost 5 bases, and 6 bases lay between the germline ends. From germline, CDR1 is SGDLS and CDR2 YYNGEE. CDR3 residues: CASSVRSTGELFF. The DNA of the CDR3 is TGTGCCAGCAGCGTAAGGTCAACCGGGGAGCTGTTTTTT.

The V gene is TRBV19, the J gene TRBJ2-3; D may be TRBD1 or TRBD2 (5 bases each). Trimming stripped 8 bases from V and 0 bases from J, with 15 bases between. Germline CDR1 LNHDA, CDR2 SQIVND (reference sequence). The CDR3 has 15 amino acids. The CDR3 is CASPFPGQSTDTQYF. The CDR3 bases are TGTGCCAGTCCCTTCCCGGGGCAGAGCACAGATACGCAGTATTTT.

V usage is TRBV30 and J usage is TRBJ1-4, with TRBD1 as a possible D gene (6 bases). The V end lost 0 bases, the J end lost 7 bases, and 9 bases lay between the germline ends. The CDR3 extends over 13 amino acids. Looked up from germline, CDR1 is GTSNPN and CDR2 is SVGIG (reference sequence). The CDR3 region has the DNA TGTGCCTGGAGTGTATACAGGGCTGAAAAACTGTTTTTT. Its translation: CAWSVYRAEKLFF.

This clone was seen a single time. The genes are TRBV5-8 and TRBJ2-7; 9 positions match TRBD1. The CDR3 covers 14 residues. Germline CDR1 SGHTS, CDR2 YDEGEE. V trimming: 4 bases; J trimming: 5 bases; junction bases outside the gene matches: 7. The CDR3 DNA sequence: TGTGCCAGCAGCGGCGGACAGGGGTTTAACGAGCAGTACTTC. Its protein product is CASSGGQGFNEQYF.

The rearrangement links TRBV5-1 to TRBJ1-1; D may be TRBD1 (5 bases). The CDR3 extends over 14 amino acids. Germline lookup yields CDR1 SGHRS and CDR2 YFSETQ. Between the trimmed V and J ends, which lost 2 bases and 4 bases, there was a span of 12 bases. The CDR3 here is CASSLTGELTEAFF. In DNA form, the CDR3 reads TGCGCCAGCAGCTTAACAGGTGAGCTCACTGAAGCTTTCTTT.

The chain recombines TRBV7-2 with TRBJ1-5, with 7 bases lining up with TRBD1. After removal of 4 bases from V and 1 base from J, the junction contained 1 base not matched to a gene. Germline V gives CDR1 SGHTA, CDR2 FQGNSA. The CDR3 contains 14 residues. As DNA, the CDR3 is TGTGCCAGCAGCTCAGGGGGGAGCAATCAGCCCCAGCATTTT. It yields the protein CASSSGGSNQPQHF.

V is TRBV10-3 and J is TRBJ1-1; a possible D gene is TRBD1 (5 bases). The CDR3 consists of 13 residues. Germline values: CDR1 ENHRY, CDR2 SYGVKD. V lost 10 bases to trimming and J lost 1 base, with 13 bases between them. CDR3 loop: CATLRDGNTEAFF. CDR3 sequence (DNA): TGTGCCACCCTCCGGGACGGGAACACTGAAGCTTTCTTT.

The chain combines TRBV11-3 with TRBJ2-2; 14 bases fit TRBD2. The V gene end was trimmed by 5 bases and the J gene end by 8 bases; junction bases not matched to a gene: 7. Germline loops: CDR1 SGHNT, CDR2 YENEEA. CDR3 size: 16 residues. The DNA for the CDR3 is TGTGCCAGCAGCACCCGGACTAGCGGGAGGCCTGGGGAGCTGTTTTTT. Translation gives CASSTRTSGRPGELFF.

The chain has TRBV11-3 and TRBJ2-6; 10 nucleotides agree with TRBD1. CDR1 and CDR2 (germline): SGHNT, YENEEA. Unmatched junction bases numbered 5, after V lost 9 bases and J lost 3 bases. The CDR3 extends over 15 amino acids. The CDR3 is CARTGGFCGANVLTF. CDR3 nucleotides: TGTGCCAGGACAGGGGGCTTTTGTGGGGCCAACGTCCTGACTTTC.

This chain joins TRBV18 and TRBJ1-3; D is uncertain. CDR3 size: 16 residues. Germline V gives CDR1 KGHSH, CDR2 LQKENI. V was shortened by 4 bases and J by 2 bases, with 15 bases between the two germline ends. The CDR3 DNA sequence: TGTGCCAGCTCACTAGTGGCTGGGGAAACTGGAAACACCATATATTTT. This gives the protein CASSLVAGETGNTIYF.

The chain couples TRBV5-1 to TRBJ1-1; the match to TRBD1 covers 7 bases. After removal of 1 base from V and 1 base from J, the junction contained 4 bases not matched to a gene. The CDR3 has 15 amino acids. The germline V gene encodes CDR1 SGHRS and CDR2 YFSETQ. The DNA for the CDR3 is TGCGCCAGCAGCTTGTTTGCAGGGGGGAACACTGAAGCTTTCTTT. It is translated as CASSLFAGGNTEAFF.

This clone was observed a handful of times. This chain connects TRBV5-1 to TRBJ2-5; the match to TRBD2 covers 9 bases. The CDR3 length is 14 residues. CDR1 SGHRS and CDR2 YFSETQ come from the germline V gene. Trimming at V came to 1 base and at J to 5 bases, leaving 3 bases not matched to a gene. The CDR3 DNA reads TGCGCCAGCAGCTTGATAGCGGGAGAGGAGACCCAGTACTTC. Protein product: CASSLIAGEETQYF. The full variable domain, its missing parts supplied by reference TRBV5-1 and TRBJ2-5, is KAGVTQTPRYLIKTRGQQVTLSCSPISGHRSVSWYQQTPGQGLQFLFEYFSETQRNKGNFPGRFSGRQFSNSRSEMNVSTLELGDSALYLCASSLIAGEETQYFGPGTRLLVL.

The V and J genes are TRBV6-5 and TRBJ2-1; no firm D call. The V end lost 4 bases, the J end lost 7 bases, and 5 bases lay between the germline ends. The CDR3 length is 11 residues. Germline-derived CDR1 and CDR2 are MNHEY and SVGAGI. This CDR3 reads CASSFRNEQFF. The CDR3 nucleotides are TGTGCCAGCAGTTTCAGAAATGAGCAGTTCTTC.

This clone was detected a few times. This chain links TRBV10-2 with TRBJ2-1, with 7 bases fitting TRBD2. Germline CDR1 reads WSHSY; CDR2 reads SAAADI. The CDR3 is 12 residues long. V lost 7 bases and J lost 7; bases outside the gene matches: 4. The CDR3 here is CASTRELNEQFF. CDR3 nucleotide sequence: TGCGCCAGCACGCGGGAGTTAAATGAGCAGTTCTTC.

Concerning this clone itself: This specimen includes other DNA sequences encoding the same CDR3. V gene TRBV28 combines with J gene TRBJ1-3, with unresolved D. This CDR3 comprises 12 residues. CDR1 and CDR2 from the germline V gene are MDHEN and SYDVKM. Trimming stripped 3 bases from V and 3 bases from J, with 3 bases between. In DNA form, the CDR3 reads TGTGCCAGCAGTTTCAGTGGAAACACCATATATTTT. Its translation is CASSFSGNTIYF.

This chain uses TRBV27 with TRBJ2-3; 7 positions match TRBD2. Germline CDR1 and CDR2: MNHEY and SMNVEV (reference sequence). The CDR3 loop spans 17 amino acids. With V trimmed by 5 bases and J by 1 base, 12 bases remained unmatched. The CDR3 DNA follows: TGTGCCAGCAGTCCACGAGCGGGACTACTGCGCACAGATACGCAGTATTTT. Translated: CASSPRAGLLRTDTQYF.

This rearrangement joins TRBV25-1 to TRBJ2-5; the match to TRBD1 covers 11 bases. The CDR3 runs to 15 residues. V was pared by 7 bases and J by 1 base, with 5 bases of the junction left unmatched. CDR1 is MGHDK and CDR2 is SYGVNS in the germline V gene. The chain's CDR3 is CASNEGTGGQETQYF. CDR3 nucleotides: TGTGCCAGCAATGAGGGGACAGGGGGCCAAGAGACCCAGTACTTC.

The count of this clone is one. V gene TRBV10-3 combines with J gene TRBJ2-3; the match to TRBD1 covers 8 bases. CDR1 ENHRY and CDR2 SYGVKD come from the germline V gene. The ends lost 0 bases at V and 4 bases at J; junction bases unmatched: 3. The length of the CDR3 is 15 residues. This CDR3 reads CAISESTGAADTQYF. The CDR3 DNA sequence: TGTGCCATCAGTGAGTCGACAGGGGCAGCAGATACGCAGTATTTT.

J is TRBJ1-2 and V is TRBV6-5; D unresolved. V dropped 5 bases and J dropped 8 bases, with 12 bases sitting between them. CDR3 size: 12 residues. Per germline, CDR1 MNHEY and CDR2 SVGAGI. The CDR3 DNA reads TGTGCCAGCAGTCCCGGGCACTTCGGCTACACCTTC. Translating gives CASSPGHFGYTF.